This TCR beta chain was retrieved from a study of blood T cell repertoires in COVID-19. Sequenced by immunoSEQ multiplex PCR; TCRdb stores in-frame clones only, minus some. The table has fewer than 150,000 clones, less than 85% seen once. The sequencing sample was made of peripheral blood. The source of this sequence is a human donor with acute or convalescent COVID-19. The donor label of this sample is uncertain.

This chain's CDR3 is CAWSVGGAGTEAFF. As DNA, the CDR3 is TGTGCCTGGAGTGTAGGAGGGGCGGGCACTGAAGCTTTCTTT. The chain links TRBV30 to TRBJ1-1; D might be TRBD1 (5 bases). Trimming left V 0 bases short and J 4 bases short, with 12 bases between. The germline V gene has CDR1 GTSNPN and CDR2 SVGIG (reference sequence). The CDR3 is 14 residues long.